This T cell receptor (beta chain) is drawn from a study of identical twins. The study, taken as a whole, reports: In zero-insertion analyses, partial confounding could arise from invariant MAIT and iNKT cells.

The CDR3 spans 15 residues. Per germline, CDR1 SGHRS and CDR2 YFSETQ. With V trimmed by 4 bases and J by 1 base, 6 bases remained unmatched. TCRdb called the 5' RACE reads again in MiXCR, with one record for every CDR3 protein. The profile shows approximately 1.8 million distinct CDR3 sequences, roughly 35% of them singletons. This clonotype was picked up one time. Its antigen is still unknown. What was sequenced was cord blood. This receptor was identified in a newborn girl in good health. The chain joins TRBV5-1 to TRBJ2-3; the match to TRBD2 covers 7 bases. This CDR3 is CASSPPLARTDTQYF. CDR3 coding DNA: TGCGCCAGCAGCCCCCCACTAGCGCGCACAGATACGCAGTATTTT.